The 28 T cell receptor beta chains below come from one sample, sequenced in a study of T cells in Graves' hyperthyroidism and ophthalmopathy. RNA transcripts were the template for amplifying TCR beta CDR3 regions. When the TCR CDR3 underwent first-round RT-PCR, the HTBI primer set was used. TCRdb reanalysed the multiplex PCR reads using MiXCR and keeps one entry per CDR3 protein. The sample yields 300,000 to 350,000 distinct CDR3 sequences, 18% seen once. What was sequenced was blood. The source of these receptors is a woman in her thirties or forties with Graves' ophthalmopathy.

This rearrangement joins TRBV4-2 to TRBJ2-7; 9 bases agree with TRBD2. This CDR3 has 16 amino acids. Per the germline V gene, CDR1 is LGHNA and CDR2 is YNFKEQ. The ends lost 3 bases at V and 0 bases at J; junction bases unmatched: 6. The CDR3 reads CASSQGPGLASYEQYF. The DNA for the CDR3 is TGTGCCAGCAGCCAGGGCCCGGGACTAGCCTCCTACGAGCAGTACTTC.

In its sample, this clonotype was seen many times. The gene calls are TRBV24-1 and TRBJ2-7; no clear D gene. The CDR3 spans 13 residues. Germline values: CDR1 KGHDR, CDR2 SFDVKD. V gave up 7 bases and J gave up 3 bases, with 12 bases separating them. The CDR3 DNA follows: TGTGCCACCAGCGATCCGCCGGGCTACGAGCAGTACTTC. This encodes CATSDPPGYEQYF.

This clonotype came up many times. The chain joins TRBV20-1 to TRBJ2-4; D is undetermined. The germline V gene encodes CDR1 DFQATT and CDR2 SNEGSKA (reference sequence). This CDR3 spans 12 amino acids. The V end was cut by 5 bases, the J end by 8 bases, with 13 bases between. Written as DNA, the CDR3 is TGCAGTGCTTTCCCGAGATTGTACATTCAGTACTTC. Protein: CSAFPRLYIQYF.

This clonotype was observed many times. One end of the junction is discordant with germline, which a read error may explain. This rearrangement joins TRBV7-9 to TRBJ2-3, with D unclear. This CDR3 is 13 amino acids long. Germline CDR1 and CDR2: SEHNR and FQNEAQ (reference sequence). The CDR3 DNA sequence: TGTGCCAGCAGCCGCCGCGGCACGGATACGCAGTATTTT. Amino acids: CASSRRGTDTQYF.

The gene calls are TRBV6-2 or TRBV6-3 and TRBJ2-5, with 9 positions matching TRBD2. Unmatched junction bases numbered 12, after V lost 6 bases and J lost 1 base. Germline CDR1 MNHEY, CDR2 SVGEGT. The CDR3 extends over 17 amino acids. As DNA, the CDR3 is TGTGCCAGCAGCTACATGAGCGGGAGGTTTTTCCAAGAGACCCAGTACTTC. Translating gives CASSYMSGRFFQETQYF.

This clonotype was seen more than once but under ten times. J is TRBJ2-2 and V is TRBV19, with D possibly being TRBD1 (5 bases). The germline V and J ends were trimmed by 6 bases and 1 base, with 12 bases remaining between them. Germline V lookup: CDR1 LNHDA, CDR2 SQIVND (reference sequence). The CDR3 loop spans 15 amino acids. Here the CDR3 reads CASRYRQQNTGELFF. DNA of the CDR3: TGTGCCAGTAGGTACCGACAGCAGAACACCGGGGAGCTGTTTTTT.

Many counts were recorded for this clonotype. V gene TRBV19 combines with J gene TRBJ2-7, with 8 nucleotides matching TRBD2. The CDR3 extends over 15 amino acids. V dropped 8 bases and J dropped 6; count of bases not matched to a gene: 15. Per germline, CDR1 LNHDA and CDR2 SQIVND (reference sequence). The DNA of the CDR3 is TGTGCCAGTCGACCCAAATCGGGGACTAGTGGCGAGCAGTACTTC. Its translation is CASRPKSGTSGEQYF.

The chain joins TRBV12-3 or TRBV12-4 to TRBJ2-7; D gene unclear. Trimming stripped 4 bases from V and 0 bases from J, with 10 bases between. There are 14 residues in the CDR3. CDR3 DNA sequence: TGTGCCAGCAGTTCTCCTCCCGGCTCCTACGAGCAGTACTTC. As protein: CASSSPPGSYEQYF.

The table lists this clonotype with many counts. V and J are TRBV6-5 and TRBJ1-2, with D unclear. Trimming took 7 bases from V and 0 from J, leaving 12 bases between them. CDR1 and CDR2 from the germline V gene are MNHEY and SVGAGI. The CDR3 spans 14 residues. CDR3 sequence (DNA): TGTGCCAGCAAGTCCGGGCAGTCTAACTATGGCTACACCTTC. This encodes CASKSGQSNYGYTF.

This clonotype was detected ten times or more. The V call is TRBV7-9, the J call TRBJ2-7; TRBD1 is a possible D gene (6 bases). This CDR3 is 14 amino acids long. V was pared by 4 bases and J by 5 bases, with 15 bases between. Germline V gene sequence: CDR1 SEHNR, CDR2 FQNEAQ (reference sequence). The CDR3: CASSSSQGVHEQYF. The CDR3 DNA follows: TGTGCCAGCAGCTCCTCACAGGGAGTCCACGAGCAGTACTTC. The full variable domain, in which reference TRBV7-9 and TRBJ2-7 provide the parts outside the CDR3, is DTGVSQNPRHKITKRGQNVTFRCDPISEHNRLYWYRQTLGQGPEFLTYFQNEAQLEKSRLLSDRFSAERPKGSFSTLEIQRTEQGDSAMYLCASSSSQGVHEQYFGPGTRLTVT.

The table lists this clonotype with many counts. The chain combines TRBV6-5 with TRBJ1-5; D possibly corresponds to TRBD1 (5 bases). This CDR3 contains 16 residues. CDR1 and CDR2 from the germline V gene are MNHEY and SVGAGI. The V end lost 0 bases, the J end lost 1 base, and 10 bases lay between the germline ends. CDR3 nucleotides: TGTGCCAGCAGTTACTCGTTGGGGGGGAGCAATCAGCCCCAGCATTTT. As protein: CASSYSLGGSNQPQHF.

At least ten counts were recorded for this clonotype. The chain couples TRBV6-2 or TRBV6-3 to TRBJ1-1; D remains unclear. The V gene's germline CDR1 is MNHEY and CDR2 SVGEGT. This CDR3 spans 16 amino acids. Between the trimmed V and J ends, which lost 0 bases and 3 bases, there was a span of 14 bases. This CDR3 reads CASSYSMSGVYTEAFF. CDR3 nucleotides: TGTGCCAGCAGTTACTCGATGTCAGGAGTCTACACTGAAGCTTTCTTT.

The gene calls are TRBV6-1 and TRBJ1-1; 7 positions agree with TRBD1. The V and J ends lost 6 bases and 1 base, in that order; junction bases with no gene match: 11. CDR3 length equals 16 residues. Germline V gives CDR1 MNHNS, CDR2 SASEGT. CDR3 protein: CASSRGLDRANTEAFF. CDR3 nucleotides: TGTGCCAGCAGCCGGGGCTTAGACAGGGCGAACACTGAAGCTTTCTTT.

This clonotype was recorded only once. V gene TRBV12-3 or TRBV12-4 combines with J gene TRBJ1-5; 10 nucleotides align to TRBD1. The CDR3 totals 14 residues. V lost 6 bases and J lost 10; bases outside the gene matches: 9. The CDR3 sequence is CASRPTGGRNPQHF. CDR3 in DNA: TGTGCCAGCAGGCCGACAGGGGGCCGAAATCCCCAGCATTTT.

This clonotype was observed many times. The V and J genes are TRBV6-1 and TRBJ1-5; D call uncertain. The CDR3 runs 13 residues. Trimming removed 8 bases at V and 1 base at J, with 9 bases between. Germline V CDR1 and CDR2: MNHNS, SASEGT. CDR3 region: CASVDPSNQPQHF. The CDR3 bases are TGTGCCAGCGTCGACCCCAGCAATCAGCCCCAGCATTTT.

In its sample, this clonotype was seen many times. The CDR3 DNA is TGCGCCAGCAGCACTACAGGGAGCGATTCACCCCTCCACTTT. Its translation: CASSTTGSDSPLHF. V is TRBV5-1 and J is TRBJ1-6, with D tentatively TRBD1 (6 bases). CDR1 is SGHRS, CDR2 YFSETQ, per germline. V was cut by 4 bases and J by 8 bases, with 13 bases left in between. The CDR3 consists of 14 residues.

This clonotype was seen repeatedly, ten times or more. This chain links TRBV19 with TRBJ2-5, with a possible D match to TRBD2 (6 bases). Trimming took 6 bases from V and 5 from J, leaving 13 bases between them. CDR3 size: 13 residues. Germline-derived CDR1 and CDR2 are LNHDA and SQIVND (reference sequence). In DNA, the CDR3 is TGTGCCAGTAGGTCCGCGGGATGGGAGACCCAGTACTTC. Its protein is CASRSAGWETQYF.

This clonotype was seen repeatedly, ten times or more. This rearrangement joins TRBV20-1 to TRBJ2-5, with a tentative D call TRBD2 (6 bases). With 2 bases removed from V and 5 bases from J, the gap between germline ends came to 15 bases. CDR1 is DFQATT, CDR2 SNEGSKA, per germline (reference sequence). The CDR3 runs 14 residues. The CDR3 here is CSARSGEIRETQYF. The CDR3 bases are TGCAGTGCTAGATCGGGAGAGATTCGGGAGACCCAGTACTTC.

This clonotype was seen many times. CDR3 residues: CASSVATYRGGNQPQHF. The CDR3 nucleotides are TGTGCCAGCAGCGTAGCCACGTACAGGGGTGGCAATCAGCCCCAGCATTTT. The chain is built from TRBV9 and TRBJ1-5; 7 bases line up with TRBD1. Germline CDR1 reads SGDLS; CDR2 reads YYNGEE. Trimming removed 0 bases from V and 2 bases from J; junction bases left unmatched: 8. This CDR3 is built from 17 residues. The full variable domain, rest sourced from reference TRBV9 and TRBJ1-5, is DSGVTQTPKHLITATGQRVTLRCSPRSGDLSVYWYQQSLDQGLQFLIQYYNGEERAKGNILERFSAQQFPDLHSELNLSSLELGDSALYFCASSVATYRGGNQPQHFGDGTRLSIL.

This clonotype has just a few counts. This chain uses TRBV6-2 or TRBV6-3 with TRBJ2-5; 12 nucleotides align to TRBD2. The CDR3 totals 14 residues. CDR1 is MNHEY and CDR2 is SVGEGT in the germline V gene. J was trimmed by 5 bases and V by 5 bases; bases with no gene match: 3. Here the CDR3 reads CASSRTSGTETQYF. CDR3 bases: TGTGCCAGCAGTAGGACTAGCGGGACGGAGACCCAGTACTTC.

The chain joins TRBV6-1 to TRBJ2-6, with 7 bases matching TRBD1. The ends lost 6 bases at V and 0 bases at J; junction bases unmatched: 8. Germline V CDR1 and CDR2: MNHNS, SASEGT. The CDR3 covers 17 residues. The CDR3 is CASSPGTAGSGANVLTF. DNA for the CDR3: TGTGCCAGCAGCCCCGGGACAGCAGGCTCTGGGGCCAACGTCCTGACTTTC.

This clonotype appeared many times. The chain recombines TRBV28 with TRBJ1-3; D remains ambiguous. The V gene's germline CDR1 is MDHEN and CDR2 SYDVKM. Trimming took off 3 bases at V and 5 bases at J, with 11 bases between the two ends. The CDR3 is made up of 14 amino acids. The CDR3 loop is CASSFWGDRNTIYF. The CDR3 DNA sequence: TGTGCCAGCAGTTTTTGGGGAGATCGAAACACCATATATTTT. Complete variable domain (other parts from reference TRBV28 and TRBJ1-3): DVKVTQSSRYLVKRTGEKVFLECVQDMDHENMFWYRQDPGLGLRLIYFSYDVKMKEKGDIPEGYSVSREKKERFSLILESASTNQTSMYLCASSFWGDRNTIYFGEGSWLTVV.

This clonotype was seen at least ten times. The V gene is TRBV10-3, the J gene TRBJ2-7; a possible D gene is TRBD2 (6 bases). Germline assignment: CDR1 ENHRY and CDR2 SYGVKD. V was shortened by 8 bases and J by 6 bases, with 20 bases between the two germline ends. The length of the CDR3 is 14 residues. The CDR3 reads CAIGIGGARGEQYF. The CDR3 coding sequence is TGTGCCATCGGAATCGGAGGGGCGCGCGGCGAGCAGTACTTC.

The chain couples TRBV5-1 to TRBJ2-7; D possibly corresponds to TRBD1 (5 bases). Trimming pared 1 base from V and 6 bases from J, leaving 17 bases between. Germline assignment: CDR1 SGHRS and CDR2 YFSETQ. The CDR3 loop spans 15 amino acids. This CDR3 reads CASSLSAGNFREQYF. CDR3 nucleotide sequence: TGCGCCAGCAGCTTGAGTGCAGGGAATTTTCGCGAGCAGTACTTC.

This clonotype was seen repeatedly, ten times or more. The chain couples TRBV4-1 to TRBJ2-2; D possibly corresponds to TRBD1 (6 bases). The CDR3 totals 17 residues. Germline V gives CDR1 MGHRA, CDR2 YSYEKL. V dropped 6 bases and J dropped 5 bases, with 22 bases sitting between them. CDR3 nucleotides: TGCGCCAGCAGACGACAGGATTTACTGTCGTGGACCGGGGAGCTGTTTTTT. Translation: CASRRQDLLSWTGELFF.

This clonotype was recorded at least ten times. The chain uses TRBV27 and TRBJ2-4; D ambiguous. V was shortened by 6 bases and J by 5 bases, with 14 bases between the two germline ends. CDR1 and CDR2 (germline): MNHEY, SMNVEV (reference sequence). The CDR3 covers 14 residues. In nucleotides, the CDR3 is TGTGCCAGCAGCGCATTGGACGGCCAAAACATTCAGTACTTC. It is translated as CASSALDGQNIQYF.

This clonotype was seen at least ten times. The chain links TRBV11-1 to TRBJ1-1; 8 nucleotides match TRBD1. The CDR3 is made up of 16 amino acids. With V trimmed by 6 bases and J by 4 bases, 13 bases remained unmatched. Germline CDR1 is SGHAT and CDR2 is FQDESV (reference sequence). This chain's CDR3 is CASSPKQGGSGTEAFF. CDR3 bases: TGTGCCAGCAGTCCTAAACAGGGGGGGAGTGGCACTGAAGCTTTCTTT. The complete variable domain, with remaining parts taken from reference TRBV11-1 and TRBJ1-1, reads EAEVAQSPRYKITEKSQAVAFWCDPISGHATLYWYRQILGQGPELLVQFQDESVVDDSQLPKDRFSAERLKGVDSTLKIQPAELGDSAMYLCASSPKQGGSGTEAFFGQGTRLTVV.

In this sample, this clonotype turned up many times. This chain links TRBV6-5 with TRBJ2-2; TRBD1 or TRBD2 may be the D gene (5 bases each). Germline CDR1 is MNHEY and CDR2 is SVGAGI. The germline V and J ends were trimmed by 0 bases and 7 bases, with 15 bases remaining between them. This CDR3 has 16 residues. This chain's CDR3 is CASSYSGGDRGGELFF. CDR3 nucleotides: TGTGCCAGCAGTTACTCTGGGGGAGATCGTGGCGGGGAGCTGTTTTTT.